The 13 T cell receptor beta chains below all came from one sample that was sequenced in a study of cytomegalovirus exposure and HLA in healthy donors. PCR used 60 Vbeta primers and 13 Jbeta primers. Profiling relied on immunoSEQ multiplex PCR, and the TCRdb table lists in-frame clones only, not all of them. The sample comprises about 150,000 clones, roughly 80% of which are singletons, and around 2% rests with the top ten. The specimen sequenced was PBMCs. Receptors were obtained from a man under 40 in good health and CMV-seronegative.

V gene TRBV18 combines with J gene TRBJ2-1; 8 bases fit TRBD2. CDR3 size: 14 residues. With V trimmed by 0 bases and J by 9 bases, 4 bases remained unmatched. Germline-derived CDR1 and CDR2 are KGHSH and LQKENI. DNA of the CDR3: TGTGCCAGCTCACCACCAGGACTAGCAGGTGAGCAGTTCTTC. Its translation: CASSPPGLAGEQFF.

The chain combines TRBV5-1 with TRBJ2-7; tentatively, D is TRBD2 (6 bases). Germline CDR1 reads SGHRS; CDR2 reads YFSETQ. Trimming stripped 0 bases from V and 3 bases from J, with 13 bases between. CDR3 length: 15 amino acids. In nucleotides, the CDR3 is TGCGCCAGCAGCTTGGCTGGGTTCGGGGGCTACGAGCAGTACTTC. Translation gives CASSLAGFGGYEQYF.

The table lists this clone with a few counts. The rearrangement uses TRBV29-1 and TRBJ2-1, with 11 positions matching TRBD2. The V gene end was trimmed by 5 bases and the J gene end by 4 bases; junction bases not matched to a gene: 4. This CDR3 has 14 residues. Germline CDR1 is SQVTM and CDR2 is ANQGSEA. The CDR3: CSVFGTSGYNEQFF. Here the CDR3 DNA reads TGCAGCGTTTTTGGGACTAGCGGATACAATGAGCAGTTCTTC.

The V gene is TRBV6-1, the J gene TRBJ2-2, with a tentative D call TRBD1 (5 bases). Trimming removed 2 bases at V and 4 bases at J, with 20 bases between. CDR3 length equals 18 residues. Germline V gene sequence: CDR1 MNHNS, CDR2 SASEGT. The CDR3 DNA follows: TGTGCCAGCAGTGAATTTGGTGGGAAGACAGTACGCACCGGGGAGCTGTTTTTT. It yields the protein CASSEFGGKTVRTGELFF.

The V gene is TRBV6-1, the J gene TRBJ2-3; 8 nucleotides line up with TRBD2. The germline gives CDR1 MNHNS, CDR2 SASEGT. The CDR3 runs 13 residues. V gave up 4 bases and J gave up 6 bases; unmatched junction bases: 3. The CDR3, as DNA: TGTGCCAGCAGTGGAGCTAGCGGGGATACGCAGTATTTT. Protein sequence: CASSGASGDTQYF.

The chain employs TRBV4-1 and TRBJ1-4, with 9 bases that match TRBD1. Unmatched junction bases numbered 15, after V lost 1 base and J lost 3 bases. Germline values: CDR1 MGHRA, CDR2 YSYEKL. This CDR3 has 20 amino acids. The chain's CDR3 is CASSQGLYRGLEVANEKLFF. The DNA for the CDR3 is TGCGCCAGCAGCCAAGGGCTCTACAGGGGGCTGGAAGTAGCTAATGAAAAACTGTTTTTT.

The chain uses TRBV25-1 and TRBJ2-1, with 7 bases lining up with TRBD1. Germline V lookup: CDR1 MGHDK, CDR2 SYGVNS. Trimming took 7 bases from V and 12 from J; bases not matched to a gene: 6. The CDR3 loop spans 11 amino acids. The CDR3 DNA is TGTGCCAGCACTGACAGGGTGGGGCAGTTCTTC. This gives the protein CASTDRVGQFF.

The chain links TRBV11-2 to TRBJ2-3, with TRBD2 matching 14 bases. The length of the CDR3 is 18 residues. From germline, CDR1 is SGHAT and CDR2 FQNNGV. The junction had 11 bases not matched to a gene; V was cut back by 5 bases and J by 4 bases. The chain's CDR3 is CASSPGTSGGRRPDTQYF. In nucleotides, the CDR3 is TGTGCCAGCAGCCCAGGGACTAGCGGGGGCCGCCGCCCAGATACGCAGTATTTT.

The chain is built from TRBV13 and TRBJ1-2; possibly TRBD1 for D (6 bases). V gave up 5 bases and J gave up 0 bases, with 10 bases separating them. The CDR3 totals 14 residues. CDR1 is PRHDT, CDR2 FYEKMQ, per germline (reference sequence). CDR3 protein: CASSPRQANYGYTF. The CDR3 DNA reads TGTGCCAGCAGCCCCAGACAGGCTAACTATGGCTACACCTTC.

J is TRBJ2-3 and V is TRBV7-3; 8 nucleotides agree with TRBD2. Losses at the gene ends were 5 bases for V and 4 bases for J; bases not matched to a gene: 5. Germline CDR1 reads SGHTA; CDR2 reads FQGTGA. The CDR3 has 14 residues. The CDR3 DNA reads TGTGCCAGCAGCATTAGCGGGAACGCAGATACGCAGTATTTT. It yields the protein CASSISGNADTQYF.

A few counts support this clone. The chain couples TRBV11-1 to TRBJ1-2, with a tentative D call TRBD1 (6 bases). CDR1 and CDR2 from the germline V gene are SGHAT and FQDESV (reference sequence). V shed 4 bases and J shed 2 bases, with 11 bases lying between them. The CDR3 has 14 residues. The CDR3 coding sequence is TGTGCCAGCAGCTCCGGACAGCTCAACTATGGCTACACCTTC. The encoded protein is CASSSGQLNYGYTF. Full variable domain (rest looked up from reference TRBV11-1 and TRBJ1-2): EAEVAQSPRYKITEKSQAVAFWCDPISGHATLYWYRQILGQGPELLVQFQDESVVDDSQLPKDRFSAERLKGVDSTLKIQPAELGDSAMYLCASSSGQLNYGYTFGSGTRLTVV.

V is TRBV7-6 and J is TRBJ1-5, with unresolved D. Germline CDR1 SGHVS, CDR2 FNYEAQ. Trimming pared 3 bases from V and 7 bases from J, leaving 16 bases between. The CDR3 loop spans 15 amino acids. The CDR3 DNA follows: TGTGCCAGCAGCTTCAGCGGGAGAGAAAGACAGCCCCAGCATTTT. Translating gives CASSFSGRERQPQHF.

The chain links TRBV11-1 to TRBJ2-5, with TRBD1 matching 11 bases. The CDR3 is 15 amino acids. Germline CDR1 reads SGHAT; CDR2 reads FQDESV (reference sequence). V was clipped by 5 bases and J by 4 bases; unmatched bases: 6. The CDR3 DNA follows: TGTGCCAGCAGCCCCCGGACAGGGGGCGGAGAGACCCAGTACTTC. The encoded protein is CASSPRTGGGETQYF.